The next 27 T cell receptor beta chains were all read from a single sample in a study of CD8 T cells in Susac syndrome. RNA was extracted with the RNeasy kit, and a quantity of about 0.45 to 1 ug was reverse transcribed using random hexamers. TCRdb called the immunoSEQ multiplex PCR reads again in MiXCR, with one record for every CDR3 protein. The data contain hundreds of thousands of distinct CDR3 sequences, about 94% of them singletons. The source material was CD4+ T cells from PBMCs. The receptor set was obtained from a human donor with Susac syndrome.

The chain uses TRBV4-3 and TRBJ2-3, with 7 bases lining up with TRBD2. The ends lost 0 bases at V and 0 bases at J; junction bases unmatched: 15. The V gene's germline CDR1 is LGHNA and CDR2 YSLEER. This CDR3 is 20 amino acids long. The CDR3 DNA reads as TGCGCCAGCAGCCAAGACGGGGAAGCGGGGCCAGACCGTAGCACAGATACGCAGTATTTT. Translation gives CASSQDGEAGPDRSTDTQYF.

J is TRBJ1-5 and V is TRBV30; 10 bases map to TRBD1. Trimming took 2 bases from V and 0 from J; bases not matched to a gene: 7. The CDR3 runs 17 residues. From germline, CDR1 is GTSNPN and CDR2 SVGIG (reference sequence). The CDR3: CAWSRDRGFGSNQPQHF. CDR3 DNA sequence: TGTGCCTGGAGTAGGGACAGGGGATTTGGTAGCAATCAGCCCCAGCATTTT. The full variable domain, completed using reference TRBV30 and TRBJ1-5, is SQTIHQWPATLVQPVGSPLSLECTVEGTSNPNLYWYRQAAGRGLQLLFYSVGIGQISSEVPQNLSASRPQDRQFILSSKKLLLSDSGFYLCAWSRDRGFGSNQPQHFGDGTRLSIL.

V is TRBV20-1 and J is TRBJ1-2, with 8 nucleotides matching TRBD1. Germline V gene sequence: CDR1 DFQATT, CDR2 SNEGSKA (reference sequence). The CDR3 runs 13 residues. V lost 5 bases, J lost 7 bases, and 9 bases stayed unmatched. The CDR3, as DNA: TGCAGTGCTCGCAGGGGGCGTCAGGGTGGCTACACCTTC. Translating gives CSARRGRQGGYTF.

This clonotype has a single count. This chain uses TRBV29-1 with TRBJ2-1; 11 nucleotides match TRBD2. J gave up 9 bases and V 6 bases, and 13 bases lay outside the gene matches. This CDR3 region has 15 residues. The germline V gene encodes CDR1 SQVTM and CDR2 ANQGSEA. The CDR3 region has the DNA TGCAGCGTGGCCCTTGGTCTAGCGGGGGGTGGTGAGCAGTTCTTC. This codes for CSVALGLAGGGEQFF.

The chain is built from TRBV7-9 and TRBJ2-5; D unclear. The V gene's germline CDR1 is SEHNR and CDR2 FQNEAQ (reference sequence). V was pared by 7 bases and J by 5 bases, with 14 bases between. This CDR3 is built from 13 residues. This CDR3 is CASTHSPSETQYF. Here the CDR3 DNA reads TGTGCCAGCACCCACTCCCCGAGTGAGACCCAGTACTTC. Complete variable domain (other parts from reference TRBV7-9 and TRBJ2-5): DTGVSQNPRHKITKRGQNVTFRCDPISEHNRLYWYRQTLGQGPEFLTYFQNEAQLEKSRLLSDRFSAERPKGSFSTLEIQRTEQGDSAMYLCASTHSPSETQYFGPGTRLLVL.

The CDR3 bases are TGTGCCAGCAGTTACCCCCCGACCTACGAGCAGTACTTC. Translated, it gives CASSYPPTYEQYF. The chain employs TRBV28 and TRBJ2-7; D not resolved. Trimming left V 4 bases short and J 2 bases short, with 9 bases between. The CDR3 is made up of 13 amino acids. The V gene's germline CDR1 is MDHEN and CDR2 SYDVKM.

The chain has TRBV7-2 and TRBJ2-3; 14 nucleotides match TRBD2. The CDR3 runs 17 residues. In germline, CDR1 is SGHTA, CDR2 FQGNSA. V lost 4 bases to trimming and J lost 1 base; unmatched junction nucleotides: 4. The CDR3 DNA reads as TGTGCCAGCAGCTCCCCGACTAGCGGGGGGGGCACAGATACGCAGTATTTT. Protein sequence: CASSSPTSGGGTDTQYF. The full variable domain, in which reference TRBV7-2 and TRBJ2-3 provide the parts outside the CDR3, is GAGVSQSPSNKVTEKGKDVELRCDPISGHTALYWYRQSLGQGLEFLIYFQGNSAPDKSGLPSDRFSAERTGGSVSTLTIQRTQQEDSAVYLCASSSPTSGGGTDTQYFGPGTRLTVL.

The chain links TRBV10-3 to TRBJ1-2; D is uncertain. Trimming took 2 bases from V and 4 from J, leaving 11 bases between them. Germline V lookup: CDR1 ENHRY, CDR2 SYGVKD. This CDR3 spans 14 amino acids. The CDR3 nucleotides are TGTGCCATCAGTGAGAGCGGGCAAACCTATGGCTACACCTTC. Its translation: CAISESGQTYGYTF.

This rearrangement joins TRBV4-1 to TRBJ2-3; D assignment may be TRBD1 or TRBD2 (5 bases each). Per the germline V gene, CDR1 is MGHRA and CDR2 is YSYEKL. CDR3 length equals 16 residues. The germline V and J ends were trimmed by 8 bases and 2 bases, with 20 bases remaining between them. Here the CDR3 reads CASRPHGADFTDTQYF. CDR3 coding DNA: TGCGCCAGCCGCCCCCACGGGGCTGATTTCACAGATACGCAGTATTTT.

The DNA for the CDR3 is TGTGCCAGCAGCCTTCGGGACTATACGAACGAGCAGTACTTC. Translated: CASSLRDYTNEQYF. The V call is TRBV9, the J call TRBJ2-7; 7 bases match TRBD2. The CDR3 consists of 14 residues. V shed 4 bases, J shed 5 bases, and the junction held 9 bases outside the gene matches. Germline V CDR1 and CDR2: SGDLS, YYNGEE.

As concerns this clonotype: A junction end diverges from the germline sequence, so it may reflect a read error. In DNA, the CDR3 is TGTGCTAGCAGCTTAAGAAGGGAACACAATGAGCAGTTCTTC. Protein sequence: CASSLRREHNEQFF. This chain joins TRBV7-7 and TRBJ2-1; D is ambiguous. Germline V gene sequence: CDR1 SSHAT, CDR2 FNYEAQ (reference sequence). The CDR3 contains 14 residues.

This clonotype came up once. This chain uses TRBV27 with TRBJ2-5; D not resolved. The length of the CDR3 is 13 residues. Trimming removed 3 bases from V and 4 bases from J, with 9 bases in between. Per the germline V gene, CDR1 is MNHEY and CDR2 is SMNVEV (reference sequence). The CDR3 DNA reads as TGTGCCAGCAGTTTCCTGCCCCCAGAGACCCAGTACTTC. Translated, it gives CASSFLPPETQYF.

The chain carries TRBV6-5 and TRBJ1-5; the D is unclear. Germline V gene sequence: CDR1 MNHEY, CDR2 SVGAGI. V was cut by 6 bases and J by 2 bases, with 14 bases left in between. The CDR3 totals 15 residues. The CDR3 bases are TGTGCCAGCAGCCGAACAGATGGCGGCAATCAGCCCCAGCATTTT. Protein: CASSRTDGGNQPQHF.

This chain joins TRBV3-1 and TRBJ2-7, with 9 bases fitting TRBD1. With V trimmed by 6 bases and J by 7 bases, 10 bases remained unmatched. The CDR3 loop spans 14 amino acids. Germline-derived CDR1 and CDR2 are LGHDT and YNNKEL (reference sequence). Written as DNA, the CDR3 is TGTGCCAGCAGTCAGGGACAGGGTAGAGTTGAGCAGTACTTC. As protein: CASSQGQGRVEQYF.

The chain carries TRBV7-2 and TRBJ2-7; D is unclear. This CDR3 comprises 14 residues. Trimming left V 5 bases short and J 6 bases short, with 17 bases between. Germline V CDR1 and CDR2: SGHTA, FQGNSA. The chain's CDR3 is CASSPPDREIEQYF. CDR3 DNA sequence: TGTGCCAGCAGCCCTCCGGACCGAGAGATCGAGCAGTACTTC.

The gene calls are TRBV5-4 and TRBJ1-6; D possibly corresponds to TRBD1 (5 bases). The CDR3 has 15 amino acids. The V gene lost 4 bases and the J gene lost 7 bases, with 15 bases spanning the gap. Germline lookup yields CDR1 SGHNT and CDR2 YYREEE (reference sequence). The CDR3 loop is CASSEERDPNSPLHF. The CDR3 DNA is TGTGCCAGCAGCGAAGAGCGGGACCCCAATTCACCCCTCCACTTT.

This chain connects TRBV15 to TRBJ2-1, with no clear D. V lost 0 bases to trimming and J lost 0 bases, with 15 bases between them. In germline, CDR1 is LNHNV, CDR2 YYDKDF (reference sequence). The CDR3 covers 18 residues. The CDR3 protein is CATSRDRPSSSSYNEQFF. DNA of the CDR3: TGTGCCACCAGCAGAGATCGCCCATCGAGCAGCTCCTACAATGAGCAGTTCTTC.

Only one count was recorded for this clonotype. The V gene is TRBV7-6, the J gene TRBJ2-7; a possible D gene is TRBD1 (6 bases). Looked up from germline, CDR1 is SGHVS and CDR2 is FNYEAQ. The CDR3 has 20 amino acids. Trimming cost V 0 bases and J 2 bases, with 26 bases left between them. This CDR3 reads CASSLALFRSGVRGTYEQYF. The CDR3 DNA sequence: TGTGCCAGCAGCTTAGCGTTATTTCGGTCCGGTGTCAGGGGAACCTACGAGCAGTACTTC.

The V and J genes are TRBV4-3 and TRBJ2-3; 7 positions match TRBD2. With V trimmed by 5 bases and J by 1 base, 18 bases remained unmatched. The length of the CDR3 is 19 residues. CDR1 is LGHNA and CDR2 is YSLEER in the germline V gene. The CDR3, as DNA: TGCGCCAGCAGCACGGGGGGTACATCCAAAGCTAGGGGCACAGATACGCAGTATTTT. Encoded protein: CASSTGGTSKARGTDTQYF.

The CDR3 protein is CSAQGGTQETQYF. The DNA for the CDR3 is TGCAGTGCTCAAGGTGGGACCCAAGAGACCCAGTACTTC. V is TRBV20-1 and J is TRBJ2-5; D could derive from TRBD1 or TRBD2 (5 bases each). Looked up from germline, CDR1 is DFQATT and CDR2 is SNEGSKA (reference sequence). The V end lost 5 bases, the J end lost 1 base, and 11 bases lay between the germline ends. This CDR3 contains 13 residues.

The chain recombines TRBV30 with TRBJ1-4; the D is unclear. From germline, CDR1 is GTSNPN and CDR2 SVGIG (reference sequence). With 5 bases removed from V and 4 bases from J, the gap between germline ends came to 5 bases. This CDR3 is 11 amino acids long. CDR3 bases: TGTGCCTGGTCTGGTAATGAAAAACTGTTTTTT. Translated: CAWSGNEKLFF. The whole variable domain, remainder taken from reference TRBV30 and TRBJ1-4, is SQTIHQWPATLVQPVGSPLSLECTVEGTSNPNLYWYRQAAGRGLQLLFYSVGIGQISSEVPQNLSASRPQDRQFILSSKKLLLSDSGFYLCAWSGNEKLFFGSGTQLSVL.

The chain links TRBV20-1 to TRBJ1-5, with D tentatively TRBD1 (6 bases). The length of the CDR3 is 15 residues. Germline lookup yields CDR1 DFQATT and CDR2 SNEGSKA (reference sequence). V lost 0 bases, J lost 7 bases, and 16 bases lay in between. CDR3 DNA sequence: TGCAGTGCTAGAGACATGACAGGCGGGACCCAGCCCCAGCATTTT. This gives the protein CSARDMTGGTQPQHF.

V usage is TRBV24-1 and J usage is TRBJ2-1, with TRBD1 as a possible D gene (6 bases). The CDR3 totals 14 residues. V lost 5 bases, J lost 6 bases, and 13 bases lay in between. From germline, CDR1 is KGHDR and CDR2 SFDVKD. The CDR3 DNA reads TGTGCCACCAGTGCTCCAGGGGTGCGCAATGAGCAGTTCTTC. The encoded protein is CATSAPGVRNEQFF.

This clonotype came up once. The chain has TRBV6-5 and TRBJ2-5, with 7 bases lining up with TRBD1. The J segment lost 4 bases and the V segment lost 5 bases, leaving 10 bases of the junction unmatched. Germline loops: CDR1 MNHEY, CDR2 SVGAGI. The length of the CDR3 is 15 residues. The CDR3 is CASSTNTGVGETQYF. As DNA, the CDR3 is TGTGCCAGCAGTACCAACACAGGGGTAGGAGAGACCCAGTACTTC.

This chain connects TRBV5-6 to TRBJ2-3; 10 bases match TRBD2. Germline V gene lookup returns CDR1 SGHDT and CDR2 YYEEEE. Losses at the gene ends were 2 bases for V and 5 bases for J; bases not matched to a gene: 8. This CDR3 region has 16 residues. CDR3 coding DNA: TGTGCCAGCAGCTTTAAAGCGGGGGGGCTCGGAGATACGCAGTATTTT. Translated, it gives CASSFKAGGLGDTQYF.

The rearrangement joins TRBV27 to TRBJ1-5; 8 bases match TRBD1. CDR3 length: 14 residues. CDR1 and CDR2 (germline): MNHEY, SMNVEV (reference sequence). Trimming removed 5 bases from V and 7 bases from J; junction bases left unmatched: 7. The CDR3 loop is CASSTAGGRQPQHF. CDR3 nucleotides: TGTGCCAGCAGTACCGCAGGGGGCCGGCAGCCCCAGCATTTT.

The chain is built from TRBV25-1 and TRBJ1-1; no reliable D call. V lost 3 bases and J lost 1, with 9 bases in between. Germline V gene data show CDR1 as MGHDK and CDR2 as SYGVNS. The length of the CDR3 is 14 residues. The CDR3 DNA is TGTGCCAGCAGTGAGTGGGAAAAGAACACTGAAGCTTTCTTT. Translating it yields CASSEWEKNTEAFF.